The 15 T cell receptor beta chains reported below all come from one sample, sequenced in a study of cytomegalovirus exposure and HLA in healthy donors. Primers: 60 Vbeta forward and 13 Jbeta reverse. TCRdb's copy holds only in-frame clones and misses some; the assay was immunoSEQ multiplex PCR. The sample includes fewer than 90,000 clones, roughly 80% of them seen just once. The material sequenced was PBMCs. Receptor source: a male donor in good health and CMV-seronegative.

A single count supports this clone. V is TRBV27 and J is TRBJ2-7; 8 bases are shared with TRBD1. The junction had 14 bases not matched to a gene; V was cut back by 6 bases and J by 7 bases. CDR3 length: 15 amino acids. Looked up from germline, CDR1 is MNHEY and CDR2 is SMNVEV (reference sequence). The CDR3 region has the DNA TGTGCCAGCAGAAGGGCCGGACAGGGTTGGCCGGAGCAGTACTTC. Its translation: CASRRAGQGWPEQYF.

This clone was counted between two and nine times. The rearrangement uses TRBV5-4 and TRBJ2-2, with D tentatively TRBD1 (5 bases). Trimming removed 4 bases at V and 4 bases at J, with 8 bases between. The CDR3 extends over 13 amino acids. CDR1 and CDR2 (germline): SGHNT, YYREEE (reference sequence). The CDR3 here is CASSLDITGELFF. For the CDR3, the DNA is TGTGCCAGCAGCCTGGACATCACCGGGGAGCTGTTTTTT.

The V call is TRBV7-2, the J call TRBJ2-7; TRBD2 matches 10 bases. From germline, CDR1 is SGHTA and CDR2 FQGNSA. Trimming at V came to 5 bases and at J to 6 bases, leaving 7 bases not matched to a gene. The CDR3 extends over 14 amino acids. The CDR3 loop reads CASSRVAGGGEQYF. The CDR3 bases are TGTGCCAGCAGCCGTGTAGCGGGAGGCGGCGAGCAGTACTTC.

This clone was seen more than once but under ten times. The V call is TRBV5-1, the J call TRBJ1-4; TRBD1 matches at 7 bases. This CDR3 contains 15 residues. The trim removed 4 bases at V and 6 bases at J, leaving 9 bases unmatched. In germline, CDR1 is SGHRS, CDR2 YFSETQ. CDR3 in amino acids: CASSRRGQEDEKLFF. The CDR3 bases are TGCGCCAGCAGCCGGCGTGGACAGGAGGATGAAAAACTGTTTTTT.

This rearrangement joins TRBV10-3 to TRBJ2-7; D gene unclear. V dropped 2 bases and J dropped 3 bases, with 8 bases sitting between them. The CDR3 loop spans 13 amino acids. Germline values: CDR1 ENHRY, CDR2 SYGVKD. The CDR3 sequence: CAISEARYYEQYF. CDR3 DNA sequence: TGTGCCATCAGTGAGGCCAGATACTACGAGCAGTACTTC.

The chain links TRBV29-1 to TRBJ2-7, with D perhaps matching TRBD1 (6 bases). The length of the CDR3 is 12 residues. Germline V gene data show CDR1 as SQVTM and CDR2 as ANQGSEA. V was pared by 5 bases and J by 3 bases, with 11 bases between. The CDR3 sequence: CSVKTGIYEQYF. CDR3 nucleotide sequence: TGCAGCGTTAAGACAGGAATCTACGAGCAGTACTTC.

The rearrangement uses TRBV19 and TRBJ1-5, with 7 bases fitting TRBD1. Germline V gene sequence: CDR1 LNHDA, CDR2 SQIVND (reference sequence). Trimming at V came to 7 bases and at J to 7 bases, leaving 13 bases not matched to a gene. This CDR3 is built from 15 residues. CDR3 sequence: CASTPRGQGGQPQHF. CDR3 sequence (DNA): TGTGCCAGTACCCCTCGGGGACAAGGGGGCCAGCCCCAGCATTTT.

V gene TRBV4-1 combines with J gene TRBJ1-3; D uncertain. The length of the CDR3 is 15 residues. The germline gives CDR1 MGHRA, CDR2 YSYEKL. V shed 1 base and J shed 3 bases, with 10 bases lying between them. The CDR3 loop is CASSQVPFVGNTIYF. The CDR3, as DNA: TGCGCCAGCAGCCAAGTCCCCTTCGTTGGAAACACCATATATTTT.

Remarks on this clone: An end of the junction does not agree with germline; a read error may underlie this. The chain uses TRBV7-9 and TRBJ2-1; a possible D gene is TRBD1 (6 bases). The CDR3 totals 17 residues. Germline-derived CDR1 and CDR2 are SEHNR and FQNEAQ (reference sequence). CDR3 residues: CSSRSQRGGRTYNEQFF. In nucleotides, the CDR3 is TGTTCCAGCAGGTCCCAGAGAGGGGGAAGGACCTACAATGAGCAGTTCTTC.

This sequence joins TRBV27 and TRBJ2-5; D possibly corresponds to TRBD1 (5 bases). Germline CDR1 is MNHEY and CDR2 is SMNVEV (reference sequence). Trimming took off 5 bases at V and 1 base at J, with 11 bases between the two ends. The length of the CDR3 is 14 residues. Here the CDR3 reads CASSPDRRQETQYF. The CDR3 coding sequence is TGTGCCAGCAGTCCAGACAGACGCCAAGAGACCCAGTACTTC.

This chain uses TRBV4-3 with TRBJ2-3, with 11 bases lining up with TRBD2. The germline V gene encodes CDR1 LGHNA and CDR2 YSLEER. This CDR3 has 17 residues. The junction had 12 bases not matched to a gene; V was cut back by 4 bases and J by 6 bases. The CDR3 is CASSRQSSSGGRDTQYF. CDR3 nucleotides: TGCGCCAGCAGCCGACAGTCGTCTAGCGGGGGGAGGGATACGCAGTATTTT.

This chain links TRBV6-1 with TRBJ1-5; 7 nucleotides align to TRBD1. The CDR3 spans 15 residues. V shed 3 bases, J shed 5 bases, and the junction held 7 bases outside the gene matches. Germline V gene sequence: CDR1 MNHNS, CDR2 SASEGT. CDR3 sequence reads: CASSDFRQGDQPQHF. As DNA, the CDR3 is TGTGCCAGCAGTGATTTTCGACAGGGTGATCAGCCCCAGCATTTT.

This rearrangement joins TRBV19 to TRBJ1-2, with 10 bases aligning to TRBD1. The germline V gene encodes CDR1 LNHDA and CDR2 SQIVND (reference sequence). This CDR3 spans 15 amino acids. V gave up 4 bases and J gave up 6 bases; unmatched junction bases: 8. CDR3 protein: CASSTGTGDLHGYTF. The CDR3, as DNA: TGTGCCAGTAGTACTGGGACAGGGGACCTCCATGGCTACACCTTC.

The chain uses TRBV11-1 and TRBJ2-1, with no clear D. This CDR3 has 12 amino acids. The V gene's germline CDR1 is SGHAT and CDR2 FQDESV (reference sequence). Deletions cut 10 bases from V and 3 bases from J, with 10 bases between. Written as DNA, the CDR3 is TGTGCCACCACCGAACTCTACAATGAGCAGTTCTTC. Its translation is CATTELYNEQFF.

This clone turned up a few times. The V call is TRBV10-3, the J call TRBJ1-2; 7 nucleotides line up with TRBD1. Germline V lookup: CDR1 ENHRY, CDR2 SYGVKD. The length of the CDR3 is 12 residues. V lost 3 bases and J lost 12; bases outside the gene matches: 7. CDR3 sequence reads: CAISDSGQKDTF. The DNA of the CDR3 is TGTGCCATCAGTGACTCGGGACAGAAGGACACCTTC.